This T cell receptor beta chain was recovered during a study of T cell responses to AZD1222 COVID-19 vaccine. Assay: immunoSEQ multiplex PCR; the TCRdb copy retains only in-frame clones and omits some. The table records more than 100,000 clones, around nine tenths of them present only once. This CDR3 has 16 residues. V lost 0 bases, J lost 6 bases, and 10 bases stayed unmatched. Germline loops: CDR1 PRHDT, CDR2 FYEKMQ (reference sequence). On this clone itself: No antigen is known for it.

Regarding the study as a whole: Only six people who got AZD1222 tested seropositive at baseline. Spike-wide vaccine-associated CD4 TCRs dominated at 160-218 and 743-854.

The sequencing here drew on peripheral blood, taken on day 0 of AZD1222 vaccination. The sequence came from an adult in good health. V is TRBV13 and J is TRBJ1-2, with 7 bases identical to TRBD1. This chain's CDR3 is CASSLGVLGGFDGYTF. The CDR3 bases are TGTGCCAGCAGCTTAGGAGTTTTAGGGGGCTTTGATGGCTACACCTTC. Combining the CDR3 with reference TRBV13 and TRBJ1-2 gives the whole variable domain AAGVIQSPRHLIKEKRETATLKCYPIPRHDTVYWYQQGPGQDPQFLISFYEKMQSDKGSIPDRFSAQQFSDYHSELNMSSLELGDSALYFCASSLGVLGGFDGYTFGSGTRLTVV.